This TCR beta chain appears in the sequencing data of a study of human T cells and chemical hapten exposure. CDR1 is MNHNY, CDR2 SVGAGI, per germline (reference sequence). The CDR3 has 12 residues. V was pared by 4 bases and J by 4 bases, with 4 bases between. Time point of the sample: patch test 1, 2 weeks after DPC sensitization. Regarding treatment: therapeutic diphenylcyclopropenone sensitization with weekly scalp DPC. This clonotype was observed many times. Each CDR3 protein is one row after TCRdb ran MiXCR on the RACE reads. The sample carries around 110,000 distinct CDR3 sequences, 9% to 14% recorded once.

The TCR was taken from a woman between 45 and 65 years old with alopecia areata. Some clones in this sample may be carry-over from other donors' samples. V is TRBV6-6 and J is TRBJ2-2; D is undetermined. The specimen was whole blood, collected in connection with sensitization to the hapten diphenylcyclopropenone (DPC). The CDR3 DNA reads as TGTGCCAGCAGTTTTAGCACCGGGGAGCTGTTTTTT. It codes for CASSFSTGELFF.